These 23 T cell receptor beta chains were sequenced from one sample in a study of control samples from healthy donors and cancer patients. The protocol was immunoSEQ multiplex PCR, while the TCRdb copy is restricted to in-frame clones and leaves out a portion. The repertoire has about 140,000 clones, approximately 94% of them found once; the top ten carry around 13%. The sample taken for sequencing was blood. These TCRs come from a middle-aged man in good health.

The J gene is TRBJ2-3, the V gene TRBV30, with 10 bases fitting TRBD2. J was trimmed by 5 bases and V by 1 base; bases with no gene match: 6. CDR3 size: 15 residues. Germline loops: CDR1 GTSNPN, CDR2 SVGIG (reference sequence). The CDR3 spells CAWSGLAGTIDTQYF. The CDR3 DNA reads as TGTGCCTGGAGTGGACTAGCGGGTACCATAGATACGCAGTATTTT.

CDR3 protein: CASSLGEQEVTEAFF. In nucleotides, the CDR3 is TGTGCCAGCAGTTTGGGGGAACAGGAGGTCACTGAAGCTTTCTTT. This sequence joins TRBV28 and TRBJ1-1, with D possibly being TRBD1 (5 bases). This CDR3 contains 15 residues. Germline V gene sequence: CDR1 MDHEN, CDR2 SYDVKM. V gave up 3 bases and J gave up 4 bases, with 15 bases separating them.

J is TRBJ1-2 and V is TRBV27; TRBD1 matches 8 bases. J gave up 6 bases and V 3 bases, and 3 bases lay outside the gene matches. The CDR3 is 13 amino acids. Germline CDR1 MNHEY, CDR2 SMNVEV (reference sequence). CDR3 in DNA: TGTGCCAGCAGTTTTAGGACAGGGAATGGCTACACCTTC. This sequence encodes CASSFRTGNGYTF.

V is TRBV5-6 and J is TRBJ1-1; D is unresolved. V lost 0 bases and J lost 5, with 8 bases in between. The CDR3 has 13 amino acids. The germline V gene has CDR1 SGHDT and CDR2 YYEEEE. CDR3: CASSLGDTTEAFF. CDR3 sequence (DNA): TGTGCCAGCAGCTTGGGAGACACTACTGAAGCTTTCTTT.

The chain carries TRBV7-8 and TRBJ2-7; TRBD2 matches at 11 bases. Germline V CDR1 and CDR2: SGHVS, FQNEAQ. The ends lost 2 bases at V and 2 bases at J; junction bases unmatched: 2. The CDR3 consists of 15 residues. Here the CDR3 DNA reads TGTGCCAGCAGCTTAAAACTAGCGGGAGCCTACGAGCAGTACTTC. Amino acid sequence: CASSLKLAGAYEQYF.

The V call is TRBV11-2, the J call TRBJ1-4, with D possibly TRBD1 on 5 matching bases. CDR1 and CDR2 from the germline V gene are SGHAT and FQNNGV. This CDR3 comprises 16 residues. V gave up 3 bases and J gave up 8 bases, with 19 bases separating them. CDR3 DNA: TGTGCCAGCAGCTTTGAGTTTCAGGGAGCTGCGGAAAAACTGTTTTTT. Its translation is CASSFEFQGAAEKLFF.

This chain links TRBV7-2 with TRBJ2-7; TRBD2 might be the D (8 bases). V was clipped by 6 bases and J by 3 bases, with 18 bases between them. Germline assignment: CDR1 SGHTA and CDR2 FQGNSA. The CDR3 extends over 15 amino acids. This CDR3 is CASSLSGTELYEQYF. Here the CDR3 DNA reads TGTGCCAGCAGTCTTAGCGGGACAGAACTCTACGAGCAGTACTTC.

This chain connects TRBV9 to TRBJ1-1, with unresolved D. The CDR3 spans 13 residues. The ends were cut back, 0 bases at V and 3 bases at J, with 6 bases in the middle. Germline V lookup: CDR1 SGDLS, CDR2 YYNGEE. The CDR3 DNA reads TGTGCCAGCAGCGTAGTGGAGGACACTGAAGCTTTCTTT. Its protein is CASSVVEDTEAFF.

V gene TRBV9 combines with J gene TRBJ2-7, with a weak D call TRBD2 (6 bases). This CDR3 spans 13 amino acids. Trimming pared 2 bases from V and 5 bases from J, leaving 11 bases between. CDR1 SGDLS and CDR2 YYNGEE come from the germline V gene. The CDR3: CASSVGGINEQYF. CDR3 coding DNA: TGTGCCAGCAGCGTCGGGGGTATCAACGAGCAGTACTTC. The whole variable domain, filled in from reference TRBV9 and TRBJ2-7, reads DSGVTQTPKHLITATGQRVTLRCSPRSGDLSVYWYQQSLDQGLQFLIQYYNGEERAKGNILERFSAQQFPDLHSELNLSSLELGDSALYFCASSVGGINEQYFGPGTRLTVT.

The rearrangement joins TRBV7-2 to TRBJ2-5; the D is unclear. There are 13 residues in the CDR3. CDR1 is SGHTA, CDR2 FQGNSA, per germline. Trimming took off 1 base at V and 7 bases at J, with 10 bases between the two ends. In DNA, the CDR3 is TGTGCCAGCAGCTTAGGATGGAAAGGGACCCAGTACTTC. Its protein product is CASSLGWKGTQYF.

The chain uses TRBV7-2 and TRBJ1-1, with D maybe TRBD1 (6 bases). In germline, CDR1 is SGHTA, CDR2 FQGNSA. V was clipped by 5 bases and J by 2 bases, with 12 bases between them. CDR3 length equals 14 residues. CDR3 coding DNA: TGTGCCAGCAGCCCCTGGACAGCCAACACTGAAGCTTTCTTT. Translation gives CASSPWTANTEAFF. The full variable domain, with the rest looked up from reference TRBV7-2 and TRBJ1-1, is GAGVSQSPSNKVTEKGKDVELRCDPISGHTALYWYRQSLGQGLEFLIYFQGNSAPDKSGLPSDRFSAERTGGSVSTLTIQRTQQEDSAVYLCASSPWTANTEAFFGQGTRLTVV.

This sequence joins TRBV27 and TRBJ2-7; TRBD1 matches at 7 bases. The V gene's germline CDR1 is MNHEY and CDR2 SMNVEV (reference sequence). V dropped 4 bases and J dropped 3; count of bases not matched to a gene: 6. The CDR3 is made up of 14 amino acids. CDR3 nucleotides: TGTGCCAGCAGTTCGCGAAGGGGGCTCTACGAGCAGTACTTC. The encoded protein is CASSSRRGLYEQYF.

The rearrangement uses TRBV5-1 and TRBJ1-4, with a weak D call TRBD1 (6 bases). Between the trimmed V and J ends, which lost 0 bases and 8 bases, there was a span of 14 bases. The CDR3 contains 15 residues. Germline-derived CDR1 and CDR2 are SGHRS and YFSETQ. CDR3 DNA: TGCGCCAGCAGCTTGGTTGGGCAGGGGCCCGAAAAACTGTTTTTT. It translates to CASSLVGQGPEKLFF.

This chain uses TRBV12-5 with TRBJ1-1, with 9 nucleotides matching TRBD1. The V segment lost 4 bases and the J segment 5 bases; nucleotides outside the gene matches: 5. The CDR3 consists of 14 residues. CDR1 and CDR2 (germline): LGHNT, FRNRAP. This chain's CDR3 is CASGSGQGNTEAFF. CDR3 in DNA: TGTGCTAGTGGTTCCGGACAGGGGAATACTGAAGCTTTCTTT.

The J gene is TRBJ1-5, the V gene TRBV28; no clear D gene. The germline gives CDR1 MDHEN, CDR2 SYDVKM. Trimming cost V 11 bases and J 2 bases, with 4 bases left between them. The length of the CDR3 is 10 residues. The chain's CDR3 is CAVGNQPQHF. In nucleotides, the CDR3 is TGTGCCGTAGGCAATCAGCCCCAGCATTTT.

This clone was detected once. This chain joins TRBV4-2 and TRBJ1-1, with D maybe TRBD1 (5 bases). The length of the CDR3 is 15 residues. V gave up 2 bases and J gave up 6 bases, with 16 bases separating them. CDR1 LGHNA and CDR2 YNFKEQ come from the germline V gene. The CDR3 reads CASSQPDSKSPEAFF. DNA for the CDR3: TGTGCCAGCAGCCAACCAGACAGTAAGTCTCCTGAAGCTTTCTTT.

The V call is TRBV6-5, the J call TRBJ1-6; 10 bases line up with TRBD1. The germline V gene has CDR1 MNHEY and CDR2 SVGAGI. J gave up 9 bases and V 8 bases, and 10 bases lay outside the gene matches. This CDR3 is 15 amino acids long. The CDR3 sequence: CASCQGQGNVSPLHF. The DNA for the CDR3 is TGTGCCAGCTGCCAGGGACAGGGGAACGTTTCACCCCTCCACTTT.

The chain joins TRBV6-5 to TRBJ1-5; 9 positions match TRBD1. V lost 4 bases and J lost 4; bases outside the gene matches: 2. Germline CDR1 reads MNHEY; CDR2 reads SVGAGI. This CDR3 region has 14 residues. The CDR3 spells CASSWTGENQPQHF. In nucleotides, the CDR3 is TGTGCCAGCAGTTGGACAGGGGAAAATCAGCCCCAGCATTTT.

V gene TRBV10-3 combines with J gene TRBJ1-2; D not certain. V was pared by 10 bases and J by 6 bases, with 12 bases between. Germline V gives CDR1 ENHRY, CDR2 SYGVKD. The CDR3 is 11 amino acids. The CDR3 DNA follows: TGTGCCAACGGCGGGGTTGATGGCTACACCTTC. It specifies CANGGVDGYTF.

The V call is TRBV6-5, the J call TRBJ2-7, with 9 bases lining up with TRBD1. Germline CDR1 is MNHEY and CDR2 is SVGAGI. J lost 3 bases, V lost 10 bases, and 7 bases had no gene match. The CDR3 is 13 residues long. The CDR3 here is CAINRGHSYEQYF. DNA for the CDR3: TGTGCCATCAACAGGGGGCATAGCTACGAGCAGTACTTC.

The chain links TRBV20-1 to TRBJ2-7; D remains ambiguous. CDR3 length equals 11 residues. Germline V gene sequence: CDR1 DFQATT, CDR2 SNEGSKA (reference sequence). V gave up 4 bases and J gave up 7 bases, with 11 bases separating them. CDR3 region: CSAMDVREQYF. The CDR3 bases are TGCAGTGCTATGGACGTTAGAGAGCAGTACTTC.

This sequence joins TRBV9 and TRBJ2-7; weak D call: TRBD2 (5 bases). The V end lost 0 bases, the J end lost 5 bases, and 12 bases lay between the germline ends. Germline assignment: CDR1 SGDLS and CDR2 YYNGEE. This CDR3 region has 14 residues. CDR3 in amino acids: CASSVAGGTDEQYF. The CDR3 nucleotides read TGTGCCAGCAGCGTAGCTGGAGGTACTGACGAGCAGTACTTC.

This sequence joins TRBV6-2 or TRBV6-3 and TRBJ1-2; D ambiguous. The CDR3 loop spans 14 amino acids. Trimming shortened V by 5 bases and J by 7 bases, and 17 bases separated the two germline ends. Germline V gene lookup returns CDR1 MNHEY and CDR2 SVGEGT. The CDR3 sequence: CASSKDPRGGGYTF. The CDR3, as DNA: TGTGCCAGCAGTAAGGACCCCCGTGGTGGTGGCTACACCTTC.